Following are 31 T cell receptor beta chains from one sample sequenced in a study of neurological immune-mediated disorders. MiXCR, run by TCRdb on the 5' RACE reads, gives a single entry per CDR3 protein. This table holds under 90,000 distinct CDR3 sequences, under 10% found once. Sequenced sample: PBMCs. The receptor set was obtained from a man in his fifties in good health.

The chain is built from TRBV3-1 and TRBJ2-1; D is perhaps TRBD2 (7 bases). V gave up 4 bases and J gave up 6 bases, with 16 bases separating them. CDR1 and CDR2 (germline): LGHDT, YNNKEL (reference sequence). This CDR3 contains 15 residues. For the CDR3, the DNA is TGTGCCAGCAGCCCCCTGGACGGGGGGCCCAATGAGCAGTTCTTC. Its protein product is CASSPLDGGPNEQFF.

J is TRBJ1-1 and V is TRBV20-1, with 9 nucleotides matching TRBD1. The V gene end was trimmed by 3 bases and the J gene end by 6 bases; junction bases not matched to a gene: 8. The CDR3 has 14 residues. CDR1 is DFQATT and CDR2 is SNEGSKA in the germline V gene (reference sequence). The CDR3 DNA follows: TGCAGTGCTAGGGTACAGGGGGCGGGGTCTGAAGCTTTCTTT. Its protein product is CSARVQGAGSEAFF.

Ten or more counts support this clonotype. This chain joins TRBV28 and TRBJ2-7, with TRBD2 identical over 7 bases. The CDR3 contains 13 residues. With V trimmed by 8 bases and J by 6 bases, 10 bases remained unmatched. Germline assignment: CDR1 MDHEN and CDR2 SYDVKM. As DNA, the CDR3 is TGTGCCAGCGCCCGGGGGGACGTCAGCGAGCAGTACTTC. This sequence encodes CASARGDVSEQYF. Combining the CDR3 with reference TRBV28 and TRBJ2-7 gives the whole variable domain DVKVTQSSRYLVKRTGEKVFLECVQDMDHENMFWYRQDPGLGLRLIYFSYDVKMKEKGDIPEGYSVSREKKERFSLILESASTNQTSMYLCASARGDVSEQYFGPGTRLTVT.

This clonotype was detected ten times or more. This chain connects TRBV15 to TRBJ2-6, with D unclear. Germline V gene sequence: CDR1 LNHNV, CDR2 YYDKDF (reference sequence). V was trimmed by 2 bases and J by 1 base, leaving 6 bases between them. This CDR3 spans 15 amino acids. The CDR3 here is CATSRWDSGANVLTF. The CDR3 DNA reads TGTGCCACCAGCAGATGGGATTCTGGGGCCAACGTCCTGACTTTC. Full variable domain (rest looked up from reference TRBV15 and TRBJ2-6): DAMVIQNPRYQVTQFGKPVTLSCSQTLNHNVMYWYQQKSSQAPKLLFHYYDKDFNNEADTPDNFQSRRPNTSFCFLDIRSPGLGDTAMYLCATSRWDSGANVLTFGAGSRLTVL.

This clonotype was observed once. The CDR3 is CASSRALDTQYF. CDR3 bases: TGTGCCAGCAGCCGAGCTTTAGATACGCAGTATTTT. The gene calls are TRBV6-2 or TRBV6-3 and TRBJ2-3; D unresolved. V lost 6 bases to trimming and J lost 5 bases, with 9 bases between them. Germline CDR1 is MNHEY and CDR2 is SVGEGT. This CDR3 has 12 amino acids.

With regard to this clonotype: A much bigger clone sits one base away, suggesting this may be a read error. The V and J genes are TRBV12-3 or TRBV12-4 and TRBJ2-3; 9 positions agree with TRBD2. This CDR3 contains 14 residues. J gave up 5 bases and V 6 bases, and 6 bases lay outside the gene matches. The CDR3 nucleotides read TGTGCCAGCAGCTTTAGCGGGAGTGTAGATACGCAGTATTTT. Translating gives CASSFSGSVDTQYF.

The sample holds many counts of this clonotype. The rearrangement uses TRBV7-2 and TRBJ2-3; TRBD2 agrees at 7 bases. Germline V gene sequence: CDR1 SGHTA, CDR2 FQGNSA. V was clipped by 5 bases and J by 5 bases; unmatched bases: 4. This CDR3 comprises 13 residues. CDR3 region: CASSRTRGDTQYF. Written as DNA, the CDR3 is TGTGCCAGCAGCCGGACTAGAGGAGATACGCAGTATTTT.

In its sample, this clonotype was seen many times. This chain links TRBV10-3 with TRBJ2-3; 9 nucleotides line up with TRBD2. The CDR3 is 16 amino acids. Germline lookup yields CDR1 ENHRY and CDR2 SYGVKD. Unmatched junction bases numbered 8, after V lost 3 bases and J lost 4 bases. The CDR3 protein is CAISDGGGGKADTQYF. The CDR3 bases are TGTGCCATCAGTGACGGCGGGGGGGGAAAGGCAGATACGCAGTATTTT.

This clonotype showed up many times. The CDR3 loop reads CASSYVGTSGDSYEQYF. CDR3 nucleotides: TGTGCCAGCAGTTACGTCGGAACTAGCGGGGACTCCTACGAGCAGTACTTC. This sequence joins TRBV6-6 and TRBJ2-7; TRBD2 matches at 10 bases. The J segment lost 0 bases and the V segment lost 2 bases, leaving 7 bases of the junction unmatched. The CDR3 covers 17 residues. CDR1 is MNHNY and CDR2 is SVGAGI in the germline V gene (reference sequence).

V is TRBV7-6 and J is TRBJ2-1; possible D gene TRBD1, 6 bases. The V gene's germline CDR1 is SGHVS and CDR2 FNYEAQ. CDR3 size: 13 residues. The V gene lost 3 bases and the J gene lost 6 bases, with 9 bases spanning the gap. The CDR3 spells CASSLTGVNEQFF. The CDR3 DNA follows: TGTGCCAGCAGCTTGACAGGCGTCAATGAGCAGTTCTTC. Full variable domain (outside the CDR3, taken from reference TRBV7-6 and TRBJ2-1): GAGVSQSPRYKVTKRGQDVALRCDPISGHVSLYWYRQALGQGPEFLTYFNYEAQQDKSGLPNDRFSAERPEGSISTLTIQRTEQRDSAMYRCASSLTGVNEQFFGPGTRLTVL.

This clonotype came up many times. V is TRBV5-1 and J is TRBJ2-3; 8 nucleotides match TRBD2. The V gene end was trimmed by 0 bases and the J gene end by 1 base; junction bases not matched to a gene: 4. From germline, CDR1 is SGHRS and CDR2 YFSETQ. The CDR3 extends over 16 amino acids. The CDR3: CASSLDRAGGTDTQYF. The CDR3 bases are TGCGCCAGCAGCTTGGATCGAGCGGGAGGCACAGATACGCAGTATTTT.

At least ten counts were recorded for this clonotype. This rearrangement joins TRBV5-1 to TRBJ2-2, with 7 bases matching TRBD1. The CDR3 spans 17 residues. The junction had 11 bases not matched to a gene; V was cut back by 4 bases and J by 2 bases. Germline V gene data show CDR1 as SGHRS and CDR2 as YFSETQ. CDR3 protein: CASSTNSGTANTGELFF. CDR3 DNA: TGCGCCAGCAGCACAAATTCCGGGACAGCTAACACCGGGGAGCTGTTTTTT.

This clonotype has ten or more counts. V usage is TRBV20-1 and J usage is TRBJ1-5; 7 bases agree with TRBD1. Germline CDR1 is DFQATT and CDR2 is SNEGSKA (reference sequence). The CDR3 contains 18 residues. Germline trimming cut 3 bases from V and 0 bases from J; bases unmatched to any gene: 14. This CDR3 is CSARGRDSPFVSNQPQHF. The CDR3 nucleotides are TGCAGTGCTAGGGGACGGGACAGCCCTTTTGTTAGCAATCAGCCCCAGCATTTT.

Turning to this clonotype: This could be a read error, since a much larger clone is one nucleotide away. The V call is TRBV21-1, the J call TRBJ2-7; the table assigns TRBD1, which was not confirmed against the DNA. TRBV21-1 is designated a pseudogene. This CDR3 is 13 amino acids long. The DNA of the CDR3 is TGTGCCAGCGCCCCGAACGGTGGCTGCGAGCAGTACTTC. As protein: CASAPNGGCEQYF.

This clonotype was seen at least ten times. V usage is TRBV4-3 and J usage is TRBJ2-7; 9 positions agree with TRBD2. The germline V gene encodes CDR1 LGHNA and CDR2 YSLEER. CDR3 size: 15 residues. V was pared by 2 bases and J by 4 bases, with 6 bases of the junction left unmatched. CDR3 DNA: TGCGCCAGCAGCCAACGCCTAGCGGGGATATACGAGCAGTACTTC. Amino acid sequence: CASSQRLAGIYEQYF.

This clonotype was recorded at least ten times. The V and J genes are TRBV7-8 and TRBJ1-5, with D unclear. Trimming removed 5 bases from V and 0 bases from J, with 8 bases in between. Germline V CDR1 and CDR2: SGHVS, FQNEAQ. CDR3 length: 14 residues. CDR3 in DNA: TGTGCCAGCAGCACCCGGGGTAGCAATCAGCCCCAGCATTTT. It codes for CASSTRGSNQPQHF.

Ten or more counts support this clonotype. The chain joins TRBV10-3 to TRBJ1-1; 9 bases fit TRBD1. With V trimmed by 2 bases and J by 3 bases, 4 bases remained unmatched. The CDR3 loop spans 15 amino acids. Looked up from germline, CDR1 is ENHRY and CDR2 is SYGVKD. The CDR3: CAISENTGGYTEAFF. The CDR3, as DNA: TGTGCCATCAGTGAGAACACAGGGGGCTACACTGAAGCTTTCTTT.

In this sample, this clonotype turned up many times. The gene calls are TRBV7-2 and TRBJ1-3; TRBD1 agrees at 8 bases. Per germline, CDR1 SGHTA and CDR2 FQGNSA. The CDR3 runs 18 residues. The V and J ends lost 3 bases and 1 base, in that order; junction bases with no gene match: 11. CDR3 nucleotide sequence: TGTGCCAGCAGCTTTTCCGGGACAGGCCGTCATTCTGGAAACACCATATATTTT. It is translated as CASSFSGTGRHSGNTIYF.

Ten or more counts support this clonotype. The J gene is TRBJ1-6, the V gene TRBV20-1; 9 bases line up with TRBD1. V lost 1 base and J lost 5; bases outside the gene matches: 3. The CDR3 has 15 amino acids. The germline V gene encodes CDR1 DFQATT and CDR2 SNEGSKA (reference sequence). The CDR3 sequence: CSARAQGADNSPLHF. The CDR3 DNA reads TGCAGTGCTAGAGCACAGGGGGCGGATAATTCACCCCTCCACTTT.

This clonotype was seen at least ten times. The gene calls are TRBV11-2 and TRBJ2-4; tentative D call: TRBD1 (5 bases). This CDR3 spans 16 amino acids. Deletions cut 5 bases from V and 6 bases from J, with 20 bases between. Germline V lookup: CDR1 SGHAT, CDR2 FQNNGV. The CDR3 spells CASSVFGASHLNIQYF. CDR3 in DNA: TGTGCCAGCAGCGTATTTGGGGCGTCCCATTTAAACATTCAGTACTTC.

The rearrangement uses TRBV6-5 and TRBJ2-7, with 11 bases matching TRBD2. Germline trimming cut 5 bases from V and 5 bases from J; bases unmatched to any gene: 14. The CDR3 consists of 17 residues. The germline CDR1 and CDR2 sequences are MNHEY and SVGAGI. The CDR3 DNA sequence: TGTGCCAGCAGTCAGCCCGGGACTAGCGGCTTGAGGAACGAGCAGTACTTC. This sequence encodes CASSQPGTSGLRNEQYF.

Many counts were recorded for this clonotype. The chain has TRBV15 and TRBJ2-3, with 9 bases matching TRBD1. This CDR3 has 15 residues. With V trimmed by 4 bases and J by 2 bases, 4 bases remained unmatched. In germline, CDR1 is LNHNV, CDR2 YYDKDF (reference sequence). In DNA form, the CDR3 reads TGTGCCACCAGCACCGGACAGGGGAACACAGATACGCAGTATTTT. Protein sequence: CATSTGQGNTDTQYF. Full variable domain (remainder filled in from reference TRBV15 and TRBJ2-3): DAMVIQNPRYQVTQFGKPVTLSCSQTLNHNVMYWYQQKSSQAPKLLFHYYDKDFNNEADTPDNFQSRRPNTSFCFLDIRSPGLGDTAMYLCATSTGQGNTDTQYFGPGTRLTVL.

The sample holds many counts of this clonotype. The chain links TRBV5-1 to TRBJ2-2; D is unclear. The CDR3 consists of 15 residues. Germline V gene sequence: CDR1 SGHRS, CDR2 YFSETQ. The germline V and J ends were trimmed by 0 bases and 4 bases, with 10 bases remaining between them. The CDR3 is CASSLEAEITGELFF. The CDR3 region has the DNA TGCGCCAGCAGCTTGGAGGCAGAGATCACCGGGGAGCTGTTTTTT. The full variable domain, in which reference TRBV5-1 and TRBJ2-2 provide the parts outside the CDR3, is KAGVTQTPRYLIKTRGQQVTLSCSPISGHRSVSWYQQTPGQGLQFLFEYFSETQRNKGNFPGRFSGRQFSNSRSEMNVSTLELGDSALYLCASSLEAEITGELFFGEGSRLTVL.

This clonotype was recorded at least ten times. The V call is TRBV3-1, the J call TRBJ2-3; perhaps TRBD2 as D (7 bases). Per germline, CDR1 LGHDT and CDR2 YNNKEL (reference sequence). The ends were cut back, 3 bases at V and 2 bases at J, with 18 bases in the middle. CDR3 length equals 17 residues. This CDR3 is CASSHLTGGPFTDTQYF. CDR3 in DNA: TGTGCCAGCAGCCACCTCACCGGGGGGCCCTTCACAGATACGCAGTATTTT.

This clonotype showed up many times. This chain uses TRBV12-3 or TRBV12-4 with TRBJ2-7, with unresolved D. V dropped 6 bases and J dropped 5 bases, with 17 bases sitting between them. CDR3 size: 14 residues. CDR3 protein: CASRPRVTLDEQYF. The CDR3 DNA follows: TGTGCCAGCAGGCCTAGGGTAACCCTCGACGAGCAGTACTTC.

Many counts were recorded for this clonotype. The CDR3 bases are TGTGCCAGCAGCCAAGGGAGGCCGGGACAGACAAATTACGAGCAGTACTTC. Its protein product is CASSQGRPGQTNYEQYF. The chain carries TRBV7-6 and TRBJ2-7; TRBD1 might be the D (7 bases). From germline, CDR1 is SGHVS and CDR2 FNYEAQ. Trimming removed 5 bases at V and 4 bases at J, with 24 bases between. The CDR3 has 17 amino acids.

This clonotype was seen at least ten times. V gene TRBV6-1 combines with J gene TRBJ2-2, with D maybe TRBD2 (6 bases). The CDR3 contains 15 residues. In germline, CDR1 is MNHNS, CDR2 SASEGT. The V and J ends lost 6 bases and 4 bases respectively, with 15 bases between them. The CDR3 region is CASRHREFGTGELFF. CDR3 nucleotide sequence: TGTGCCAGCAGGCACCGGGAGTTTGGCACCGGGGAGCTGTTTTTT.

This clonotype was seen repeatedly, ten times or more. CDR3: CASSQGWWQASTDTQYF. The CDR3 region has the DNA TGTGCCAGCAGCCAAGGGTGGTGGCAGGCCTCCACAGATACGCAGTATTTT. V usage is TRBV14 and J usage is TRBJ2-3; D gene uncertain. The V and J ends lost 1 base and 2 bases respectively, with 16 bases between them. Germline loops: CDR1 SGHDN, CDR2 FVKESK. The CDR3 is 17 residues long.

This clonotype was observed many times. The genes are TRBV7-9 and TRBJ2-7; D may be TRBD1 (6 bases). The CDR3 loop spans 15 amino acids. Germline-derived CDR1 and CDR2 are SEHNR and FQNEAQ (reference sequence). The germline V and J ends were trimmed by 2 bases and 5 bases, with 16 bases remaining between them. CDR3 protein: CASSLSPPGAHEQYF. CDR3 sequence (DNA): TGTGCCAGCAGCTTATCCCCACCAGGGGCCCACGAGCAGTACTTC.

This clonotype was counted many times. V and J are TRBV12-3 or TRBV12-4 and TRBJ1-4, with D unclear. The germline V and J ends were trimmed by 5 bases and 0 bases, with 13 bases remaining between them. The CDR3 is made up of 16 amino acids. CDR3 sequence (DNA): TGTGCCAGCAGTCCCCCCGGGAGTTCAACTAATGAAAAACTGTTTTTT. It yields the protein CASSPPGSSTNEKLFF.

This clonotype was found many times. The gene calls are TRBV27 and TRBJ2-1; D perhaps matches TRBD2 (6 bases). Trimming left V 8 bases short and J 7 bases short, with 15 bases between. The CDR3 spans 13 residues. Germline CDR1 reads MNHEY; CDR2 reads SMNVEV (reference sequence). The DNA of the CDR3 is TGTGCCAGCCGCCGCTCGGCGGGGAATGAGCAGTTCTTC. Residues: CASRRSAGNEQFF.